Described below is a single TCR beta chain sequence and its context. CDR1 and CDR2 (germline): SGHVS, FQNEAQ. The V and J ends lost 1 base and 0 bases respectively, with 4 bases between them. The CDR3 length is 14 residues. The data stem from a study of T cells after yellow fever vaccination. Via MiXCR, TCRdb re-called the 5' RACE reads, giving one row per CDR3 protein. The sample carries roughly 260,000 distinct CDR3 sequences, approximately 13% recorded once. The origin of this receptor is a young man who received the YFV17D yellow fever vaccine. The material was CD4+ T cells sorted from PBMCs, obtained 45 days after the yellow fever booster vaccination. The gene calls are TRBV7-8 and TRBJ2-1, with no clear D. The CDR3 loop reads CASSLVSSYNEQFF. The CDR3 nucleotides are TGTGCCAGCAGCTTAGTGAGCTCCTACAATGAGCAGTTCTTC.